Sequencing of this T cell receptor (beta chain) was carried out in a study of T cell responses to AZD1222 COVID-19 vaccine. The protocol was immunoSEQ multiplex PCR, while the TCRdb copy is restricted to in-frame clones and leaves out a portion. Here the sample spans fewer than 150,000 clones, roughly 89% being singletons. CDR1 and CDR2 from the germline V gene are LGHDT and YNNKEL (reference sequence). The length of the CDR3 is 14 residues. V was pared by 6 bases and J by 4 bases, with 13 bases between. The sample in question was peripheral blood, obtained on day 0 of AZD1222 vaccination. The TCR comes from an adult in good health. The chain employs TRBV3-1 (or the pseudogene TRBV3-2) and TRBJ2-1, with a tentative D call TRBD2 (5 bases). CDR3 in amino acids: CASRRDRGYNEQFF. The DNA of the CDR3 is TGTGCCAGCAGAAGGGATCGAGGGTACAATGAGCAGTTCTTC.